The 19 T cell receptor beta chains reported below all come from one sample, sequenced in a study of T cell responses to AZD1222 COVID-19 vaccine. TCRdb's copy holds only in-frame clones and misses some; the assay was immunoSEQ multiplex PCR. The data contain some 150,000 clones, 70% to 90% of them seen just once; the ten biggest clones take up around 8%. The source material was peripheral blood, sampled on day 0 of AZD1222 vaccination. The source is an adult in good health.

This chain joins TRBV5-6 and TRBJ2-2; D is unresolved. This CDR3 region has 12 residues. Germline CDR1 SGHDT, CDR2 YYEEEE. Trimming left V 0 bases short and J 8 bases short, with 5 bases between. The CDR3 loop reads CASSLAGGELFF. Here the CDR3 DNA reads TGTGCCAGCAGCTTGGCTGGGGGGGAGCTGTTTTTT.

This sequence joins TRBV3-1 (or the pseudogene TRBV3-2) and TRBJ1-1; the D is unclear. CDR1 is LGHDT and CDR2 is YNNKEL in the germline V gene (reference sequence). V was cut by 6 bases and J by 0 bases, with 5 bases left in between. The CDR3 extends over 12 amino acids. The CDR3 region has the DNA TGTGCCAGCAGTCAGATGAACACTGAAGCTTTCTTT. This gives the protein CASSQMNTEAFF.

J is TRBJ1-1 and V is TRBV7-9; D is possibly TRBD1 (5 bases). This CDR3 is built from 11 residues. V lost 11 bases to trimming and J lost 4 bases, with 11 bases between them. Germline values: CDR1 SEHNR, CDR2 FQNEAQ (reference sequence). The CDR3 protein is CAHGGVTEAFF. CDR3 nucleotide sequence: TGTGCCCACGGGGGGGTCACTGAAGCTTTCTTT.

V usage is TRBV3-1 (or the pseudogene TRBV3-2) and J usage is TRBJ1-1; D is uncertain. The CDR3 is 14 amino acids. Trimming cost V 0 bases and J 3 bases, with 8 bases left between them. CDR1 is LGHDT, CDR2 YNNKEL, per germline (reference sequence). This chain's CDR3 is CASSQDWQDTEAFF. CDR3 DNA: TGTGCCAGCAGCCAAGATTGGCAGGACACTGAAGCTTTCTTT.

The rearrangement uses TRBV12-3 or TRBV12-4 and TRBJ1-1, with D possibly matching TRBD1 (5 bases). V was pared by 4 bases and J by 9 bases, with 9 bases between. The CDR3 runs to 11 residues. DNA of the CDR3: TGTGCCAGCAGTTACAGGTTTCAAGCTTTCTTT. Its protein product is CASSYRFQAFF.

The chain is built from TRBV29-1 and TRBJ1-6, with 7 bases aligning to TRBD1. The CDR3 loop spans 14 amino acids. CDR1 is SQVTM, CDR2 ANQGSEA, per germline. V trimming: 3 bases; J trimming: 10 bases; junction bases outside the gene matches: 9. The CDR3 DNA reads as TGCAGCGTTGACCCCACAGGGGCCGGATCACCCCTCCACTTT. It translates to CSVDPTGAGSPLHF.

This chain links TRBV9 with TRBJ2-2; D remains ambiguous. The germline V gene encodes CDR1 SGDLS and CDR2 YYNGEE. V was shortened by 0 bases and J by 7 bases, with 13 bases between the two germline ends. This CDR3 contains 15 residues. CDR3 in DNA: TGTGCCAGCAGCGTAGGTGAACTCCTGGGCGGGGAGCTGTTTTTT. Protein product: CASSVGELLGGELFF. Using reference TRBV9 and TRBJ2-2 for the parts outside the CDR3, the full variable domain is DSGVTQTPKHLITATGQRVTLRCSPRSGDLSVYWYQQSLDQGLQFLIQYYNGEERAKGNILERFSAQQFPDLHSELNLSSLELGDSALYFCASSVGELLGGELFFGEGSRLTVL.

The V and J genes are TRBV3-1 (or the pseudogene TRBV3-2) and TRBJ2-2, with D perhaps matching TRBD1 (6 bases). V was clipped by 4 bases and J by 10 bases, with 16 bases between them. Germline values: CDR1 LGHDT, CDR2 YNNKEL (reference sequence). This CDR3 spans 14 amino acids. The CDR3 loop reads CASSPLAGVEELFF. Written as DNA, the CDR3 is TGTGCCAGCAGCCCCCTGGCAGGGGTGGAGGAGCTGTTTTTT.

The chain joins TRBV15 to TRBJ2-7; the D is unclear. The CDR3 consists of 14 residues. Trimming stripped 4 bases from V and 4 bases from J, with 14 bases between. Germline lookup yields CDR1 LNHNV and CDR2 YYDKDF (reference sequence). The CDR3 reads CATSKRVGLYEQYF. As DNA, the CDR3 is TGTGCCACCAGCAAAAGGGTGGGGTTGTACGAGCAGTACTTC.

The chain is built from TRBV28 and TRBJ1-4; D gene uncertain. The CDR3 runs 15 residues. Germline loops: CDR1 MDHEN, CDR2 SYDVKM. Trimming pared 7 bases from V and 8 bases from J, leaving 20 bases between. This CDR3 reads CASTPERTGREKLFF. The CDR3 nucleotides are TGTGCCAGCACCCCAGAGCGCACGGGGAGGGAAAAACTGTTTTTT.

This rearrangement joins TRBV9 to TRBJ1-4, with D tentatively TRBD1 (6 bases). Germline assignment: CDR1 SGDLS and CDR2 YYNGEE. Trimming cost V 3 bases and J 6 bases, with 12 bases left between them. This CDR3 comprises 14 residues. The CDR3 nucleotides read TGTGCCAGCAGCGCACAGGGAACGGATGAAAAACTGTTTTTT. Amino acid sequence: CASSAQGTDEKLFF.

In this sample, this clone turned up once. In DNA, the CDR3 is TGTGCCAGCAGCGTAGACGAGGGCCGGGAGCTGTTTTTT. Protein sequence: CASSVDEGRELFF. The rearrangement links TRBV9 to TRBJ2-2, with D possibly matching TRBD2 (5 bases). V was trimmed by 0 bases and J by 9 bases, leaving 9 bases between them. The germline V gene has CDR1 SGDLS and CDR2 YYNGEE. The length of the CDR3 is 13 residues.

CDR3 residues: CASSLLTGELFF. The CDR3 coding sequence is TGTGCCAGCAGCCTCCTCACCGGGGAGCTGTTTTTT. This chain joins TRBV11-2 and TRBJ2-2; D unclear. CDR3 size: 12 residues. V lost 5 bases to trimming and J lost 4 bases, with 5 bases between them. Germline assignment: CDR1 SGHAT and CDR2 FQNNGV.

V and J are TRBV12-3 or TRBV12-4 and TRBJ1-6, with D maybe TRBD1 (6 bases). Trimming took 10 bases from V and 7 from J, leaving 14 bases between them. This CDR3 spans 13 amino acids. The CDR3 is CATSPGANSPLHF. CDR3 DNA sequence: TGTGCCACCTCCCCAGGGGCGAATTCACCCCTCCACTTT.

V usage is TRBV3-1 (or the pseudogene TRBV3-2) and J usage is TRBJ2-3; no definite D call. Germline CDR1 is LGHDT and CDR2 is YNNKEL (reference sequence). The length of the CDR3 is 14 residues. V was clipped by 2 bases and J by 7 bases, with 13 bases between them. Here the CDR3 DNA reads TGTGCCAGCAGCCAAACGCTCTGGGTGAATACGCAGTATTTT. Translation gives CASSQTLWVNTQYF.

The chain combines TRBV19 with TRBJ2-7, with 9 bases fitting TRBD2. With V trimmed by 5 bases and J by 0 bases, 2 bases remained unmatched. Germline CDR1 and CDR2: LNHDA and SQIVND (reference sequence). CDR3 length: 14 residues. The CDR3 region has the DNA TGTGCCAGTAGTGTGGGACTAGCCTCCTACGAGCAGTACTTC. It is translated as CASSVGLASYEQYF.

V gene TRBV10-2 combines with J gene TRBJ2-7, with TRBD2 identical over 8 bases. Germline CDR1 and CDR2: WSHSY and SAAADI. This CDR3 contains 14 residues. V lost 5 bases and J lost 1; bases outside the gene matches: 4. The CDR3 region has the DNA TGCGCCAGCAGTCTTGCGGGGGGTTCCTACGAGCAGTACTTC. Its protein product is CASSLAGGSYEQYF.

CDR3 loop: CASSLMASGGVSGANVLTF. For the CDR3, the DNA is TGTGCCAGCAGCTTAATGGCTAGCGGGGGTGTCTCTGGGGCCAACGTCCTGACTTTC. The chain joins TRBV7-2 to TRBJ2-6; 10 bases align to TRBD2. Looked up from germline, CDR1 is SGHTA and CDR2 is FQGNSA. The junction had 7 bases not matched to a gene; V was cut back by 2 bases and J by 0 bases. This CDR3 contains 19 residues. Looking up the rest from reference TRBV7-2 and TRBJ2-6 gives the full variable domain: GAGVSQSPSNKVTEKGKDVELRCDPISGHTALYWYRQSLGQGLEFLIYFQGNSAPDKSGLPSDRFSAERTGGSVSTLTIQRTQQEDSAVYLCASSLMASGGVSGANVLTFGAGSRLTVL.

The chain joins TRBV5-1 to TRBJ1-4; 7 nucleotides agree with TRBD1. Germline CDR1 and CDR2: SGHRS and YFSETQ. V shed 4 bases and J 7 bases; nucleotides not matched to a gene: 13. This CDR3 region has 16 residues. CDR3 loop: CASSRLTGEKGEKLFF. CDR3 nucleotides: TGCGCCAGCAGCCGCCTTACAGGGGAAAAGGGTGAAAAACTGTTTTTT.